The entry that follows covers one TCR beta chain sequence. The antigen is unknown. All patients reached thyroid surgery having received no treatment beforehand. This sample stems from a study of metastatic and nonmetastatic thyroid tumors. Study summary: Repertoires from blood and tumor or nodule tissue of malignant and benign thyroid patients were compared.

Notes on the study in general: In both blood and tumor samples, TCR beta diversity was reported significantly higher for malignant than benign nodules.

Using MiXCR, TCRdb re-called clones from the PCR reads. The sample lists about 31,000 clones; roughly 19% were seen once. Material for sequencing was blood. This receptor was obtained from a female donor with papillary thyroid cancer or a benign thyroid nodule (not recorded which). Some clones in this sample may be carry-over from other donors' samples.

CDR3 sequence (DNA): TGCAGTGCTAGAGATTCTTCCGGGGTCCAAGAGACCCAGTACTTC. Amino acids: CSARDSSGVQETQYF. V and J are TRBV20-1 and TRBJ2-5; perhaps TRBD2 as D (5 bases). Trimming removed 0 bases from V and 1 base from J, with 12 bases in between. CDR1 is DFQATT and CDR2 is SNEGSKA in the germline V gene (reference sequence). The CDR3 sequence is 15 residues long.